These 20 T cell receptor beta chains originate from one sample sequenced in a study of OX40 agonist ivuxolimab in advanced cancers. This table comes from immunoSEQ multiplex PCR, and its TCRdb copy is limited to in-frame clones, with some not included. The sample has roughly 77,000 clones; around 85% are singletons. Here the sequenced sample was CD4+ or CD8+ T cells sorted from blood, taken in a trial of the OX40 agonist ivuxolimab. These TCRs come from an adult with an advanced solid tumor such as melanoma, head and neck, liver or kidney cancer.

The V and J genes are TRBV18 and TRBJ1-1, with D perhaps TRBD1 (6 bases). This CDR3 comprises 12 residues. CDR1 KGHSH and CDR2 LQKENI come from the germline V gene. V lost 4 bases to trimming and J lost 8 bases, with 11 bases between them. As DNA, the CDR3 is TGTGCCAGCTCACGGGAACAGGGCGAAGCTTTCTTT. Amino acids: CASSREQGEAFF.

The chain has TRBV9 and TRBJ1-1, with D perhaps TRBD1 (5 bases). The CDR3 totals 14 residues. Germline CDR1 and CDR2: SGDLS and YYNGEE. V was cut by 0 bases and J by 10 bases, with 16 bases left in between. This chain's CDR3 is CASSVAGAQYPAFF. Here the CDR3 DNA reads TGTGCCAGCAGCGTAGCCGGGGCTCAATATCCAGCTTTCTTT.

V and J are TRBV11-2 and TRBJ1-1, with TRBD1 as a possible D gene (6 bases). Per the germline V gene, CDR1 is SGHAT and CDR2 is FQNNGV. Trimming took off 1 base at V and 9 bases at J, with 15 bases between the two ends. The CDR3 is 14 amino acids. The CDR3 here is CASSLVPGVLKAFF. The CDR3 DNA reads TGTGCCAGCAGCTTAGTTCCAGGGGTATTGAAAGCTTTCTTT. The full variable domain, with the rest looked up from reference TRBV11-2 and TRBJ1-1, is EAGVAQSPRYKIIEKRQSVAFWCNPISGHATLYWYQQILGQGPKLLIQFQNNGVVDDSQLPKDRFSAERLKGVDSTLKIQPAKLEDSAVYLCASSLVPGVLKAFFGQGTRLTVV.

The chain couples TRBV5-5 to TRBJ2-7, with D perhaps given as TRBD1 or TRBD2 (5 bases each). Germline loops: CDR1 SGHKS, CDR2 YYEKEE (reference sequence). This CDR3 region has 16 residues. Trimming took 5 bases from V and 1 from J, leaving 19 bases between them. The CDR3 spells CASRTSGTGYSYEQYF. As DNA, the CDR3 is TGTGCCAGCAGAACATCCGGGACGGGATATTCCTACGAGCAGTACTTC.

This chain links TRBV12-2 with TRBJ1-4. TRBV12-2 is a listed pseudogene. The CDR3 runs 16 residues. The CDR3 coding sequence is TGTGCAAGTCGCCACCTCGGATTCGGGTTAGATGAAAAACTGTTTTTT. It translates to CASRHLGFGLDEKLFF.

The chain has TRBV6-1 and TRBJ2-7, with D hard to call. V was clipped by 2 bases and J by 0 bases, with 20 bases between them. Germline CDR1 is MNHNS and CDR2 is SASEGT. The CDR3 is made up of 18 amino acids. The CDR3 loop is CASSENLGRVLSSYEQYF. CDR3 sequence (DNA): TGTGCCAGCAGTGAAAACCTGGGTCGCGTCTTAAGCTCCTACGAGCAGTACTTC.

This chain connects TRBV5-1 to TRBJ1-1, with 10 bases identical to TRBD1. Trimming at V came to 4 bases and at J to 0 bases, leaving 6 bases not matched to a gene. Germline loops: CDR1 SGHRS, CDR2 YFSETQ. The CDR3 runs to 16 residues. The CDR3 reads CASSPGTGDLNTEAFF. DNA of the CDR3: TGCGCCAGCAGCCCCGGGACAGGGGATTTGAACACTGAAGCTTTCTTT.

The chain is built from TRBV11-3 and TRBJ2-2, with unresolved D. From germline, CDR1 is SGHNT and CDR2 YENEEA. V was cut by 2 bases and J by 2 bases, with 0 bases left in between. This CDR3 is built from 12 residues. CDR3: CASSLNTGELFF. As DNA, the CDR3 is TGTGCCAGCAGCTTAAACACCGGGGAGCTGTTTTTT.

V gene TRBV4-2 combines with J gene TRBJ1-2; D is perhaps TRBD1 (6 bases). Trimming took 3 bases from V and 3 from J, leaving 17 bases between them. The germline gives CDR1 LGHNA, CDR2 YNFKEQ. The CDR3 length is 16 residues. CDR3 in amino acids: CASSQGWGGQDYGYTF. For the CDR3, the DNA is TGTGCCAGCAGCCAGGGGTGGGGGGGGCAGGACTATGGCTACACCTTC.

The chain employs TRBV11-3 and TRBJ1-6; D call uncertain. Germline lookup yields CDR1 SGHNT and CDR2 YENEEA. The CDR3 has 12 residues. Trimming left V 1 base short and J 12 bases short, with 7 bases between. CDR3 region: CASSLVVGPLHF. The CDR3 nucleotides read TGTGCCAGCAGCTTAGTCGTTGGACCCCTCCACTTT.

The rearrangement links TRBV19 to TRBJ2-5; D gene ambiguous. The CDR3 covers 14 residues. Between the trimmed V and J ends, which lost 5 bases and 0 bases, there was a span of 10 bases. Germline V gene data show CDR1 as LNHDA and CDR2 as SQIVND (reference sequence). This CDR3 is CASSLPQYQETQYF. CDR3 bases: TGTGCCAGTAGTTTACCACAGTACCAAGAGACCCAGTACTTC.

The chain is built from TRBV5-1 and TRBJ1-5; D remains ambiguous. Germline V gene data show CDR1 as SGHRS and CDR2 as YFSETQ. This CDR3 has 20 amino acids. Deletions cut 7 bases from V and 1 base from J, with 30 bases between. The CDR3 reads CASRAPNPKPFGGSNQPQHF. The CDR3 DNA reads as TGCGCCAGCCGCGCCCCTAATCCTAAACCCTTCGGTGGAAGCAATCAGCCCCAGCATTTT.

The sample holds one count of this clone. The chain joins TRBV2 to TRBJ1-1, with 9 bases fitting TRBD1. Germline V gene sequence: CDR1 SNHLY, CDR2 FYNNEI. This CDR3 is built from 14 residues. With V trimmed by 8 bases and J by 4 bases, 8 bases remained unmatched. The CDR3 reads CASGGQGMSTEAFF. CDR3 DNA sequence: TGTGCCAGCGGGGGACAGGGAATGAGCACTGAAGCTTTCTTT.

This chain connects TRBV5-1 to TRBJ1-2; TRBD1 agrees at 7 bases. The germline gives CDR1 SGHRS, CDR2 YFSETQ. The CDR3 spans 16 residues. The trim removed 3 bases at V and 6 bases at J, leaving 14 bases unmatched. The CDR3 nucleotides read TGCGCCAGCAGCTGGGAGGGGGCCCGGAAACTCAATGGCTACACCTTC. This encodes CASSWEGARKLNGYTF.

The rearrangement joins TRBV2 to TRBJ2-4, with D possibly being TRBD1 (5 bases). The germline V gene encodes CDR1 SNHLY and CDR2 FYNNEI. This CDR3 is built from 14 residues. V gave up 4 bases and J gave up 2 bases, with 9 bases separating them. This CDR3 reads CASSADRTKNIQYF. CDR3 sequence (DNA): TGTGCCAGCAGTGCTGACAGAACCAAAAACATTCAGTACTTC.

The chain combines TRBV5-1 with TRBJ1-2; 7 nucleotides agree with TRBD1. Germline-derived CDR1 and CDR2 are SGHRS and YFSETQ. V gave up 4 bases and J gave up 6 bases; unmatched junction bases: 6. CDR3 length: 13 residues. The CDR3 DNA is TGCGCCAGCAGCGTCCAAGGGGGCGATGGCTACACCTTC. It encodes CASSVQGGDGYTF.

The chain employs TRBV9 and TRBJ1-4; possible D gene TRBD1, 5 bases. The CDR3 consists of 14 residues. V was cut by 2 bases and J by 8 bases, with 13 bases left in between. Germline-derived CDR1 and CDR2 are SGDLS and YYNGEE. Written as DNA, the CDR3 is TGTGCCAGCAGCGTGAGTTCGGAGGGGGAAAAACTGTTTTTT. This gives the protein CASSVSSEGEKLFF. The full variable domain, in which reference TRBV9 and TRBJ1-4 provide the parts outside the CDR3, is DSGVTQTPKHLITATGQRVTLRCSPRSGDLSVYWYQQSLDQGLQFLIQYYNGEERAKGNILERFSAQQFPDLHSELNLSSLELGDSALYFCASSVSSEGEKLFFGSGTQLSVL.

The chain is built from TRBV9 and TRBJ2-5; 10 nucleotides agree with TRBD2. V lost 3 bases to trimming and J lost 5 bases; unmatched junction nucleotides: 7. The CDR3 consists of 15 residues. CDR1 and CDR2 from the germline V gene are SGDLS and YYNGEE. DNA for the CDR3: TGTGCCAGCAGCGGAAAGCGGGGGGGCCTGGAGACCCAGTACTTC. Amino acids: CASSGKRGGLETQYF.

The chain uses TRBV11-1 and TRBJ2-3, with a tentative D call TRBD2 (5 bases). V dropped 6 bases and J dropped 3 bases, with 7 bases sitting between them. Germline V lookup: CDR1 SGHAT, CDR2 FQDESV (reference sequence). There are 12 residues in the CDR3. The CDR3 DNA reads as TGTGCCAGCAGATGGAGGACAGATACGCAGTATTTT. It is translated as CASRWRTDTQYF.

This clone came up once. This rearrangement joins TRBV6-4 to TRBJ2-1; the D is unclear. Trimming left V 8 bases short and J 0 bases short, with 5 bases between. CDR3 length: 12 amino acids. Germline-derived CDR1 and CDR2 are MRHNA and SNTAGT. The CDR3 reads CASRSSYNEQFF. DNA for the CDR3: TGTGCCAGCCGCAGCTCCTACAATGAGCAGTTCTTC.